The 17 T cell receptor beta chains listed next were all sequenced from one sample in a study of T cell responses to AZD1222 COVID-19 vaccine. Assay used: immunoSEQ multiplex PCR; TCRdb lists only in-frame clones, some missing. The sample consists of about 150,000 clones, approximately 91% of them appearing once. The sequencing here drew on peripheral blood, taken 28 days after the second AZD1222 dose. The receptors shown here come from an adult who received the AZD1222 COVID-19 vaccine.

As to this clone: One end of the junction is discordant with germline, which a read error may explain. V and J are TRBV7-9 and TRBJ2-5; 7 bases align to TRBD1. CDR1 is SEHNR and CDR2 is FQNEAQ in the germline V gene (reference sequence). The CDR3 is 14 amino acids. This chain's CDR3 is CASTLQGFPETQYF. The CDR3 DNA sequence: TGTGCCAGCACCTTACAGGGGTTCCCAGAGACCCAGTACTTC.

The V call is TRBV27, the J call TRBJ1-6, with D possibly TRBD1 on 5 matching bases. Germline V CDR1 and CDR2: MNHEY, SMNVEV (reference sequence). Deletions cut 6 bases from V and 9 bases from J, with 15 bases between. This CDR3 contains 14 residues. Here the CDR3 DNA reads TGTGCCAGCAGGACAGCCGGGGGAGGTTCACCCCTCCACTTT. This sequence encodes CASRTAGGGSPLHF.

V usage is TRBV5-6 and J usage is TRBJ2-3; weak D call: TRBD1 (5 bases). The ends were cut back, 4 bases at V and 6 bases at J, with 12 bases in the middle. The CDR3 loop spans 13 amino acids. CDR1 is SGHDT, CDR2 YYEEEE, per germline. In nucleotides, the CDR3 is TGTGCCAGCAGCGTGCCCGCAGGGGATACGCAGTATTTT. Its protein is CASSVPAGDTQYF.

V is TRBV11-3 and J is TRBJ1-4; D not certain. The CDR3 has 15 residues. Germline V gene data show CDR1 as SGHNT and CDR2 as YENEEA. The V end was cut by 3 bases, the J end by 3 bases, with 11 bases between. In DNA, the CDR3 is TGTGCCAGCAGCTTGAGGAACTCGGCTAATGAAAAACTGTTTTTT. Its protein is CASSLRNSANEKLFF.

The chain uses TRBV28 and TRBJ2-1, with 15 bases identical to TRBD2. This CDR3 comprises 19 residues. Germline V gene sequence: CDR1 MDHEN, CDR2 SYDVKM. The V gene end was trimmed by 5 bases and the J gene end by 0 bases; junction bases not matched to a gene: 8. CDR3 sequence (DNA): TGTGCCAGCAGTCCGCAAGGGACTAGCGGGGGGAGCTCCTACAATGAGCAGTTCTTC. It translates to CASSPQGTSGGSSYNEQFF.

Worth noting for this clone: The junction departs from the called germline gene at one end, perhaps through a read error. This rearrangement joins TRBV25-1 to TRBJ2-7; 9 nucleotides match TRBD1. Germline CDR1 reads MGHDK; CDR2 reads SYGVNS. The CDR3 totals 15 residues. DNA for the CDR3: TGTGCCAGCAGTCCCCTCTGGACAGGGGATAGTGAGCAGTACTTT. Residues: CASSPLWTGDSEQYF.

The chain joins TRBV11-1 to TRBJ2-5, with 10 bases identical to TRBD1. The CDR3 is 14 residues long. V lost 8 bases, J lost 4 bases, and 7 bases stayed unmatched. Per germline, CDR1 SGHAT and CDR2 FQDESV (reference sequence). CDR3: CASGTTGGVETQYF. Written as DNA, the CDR3 is TGTGCCAGCGGCACGACAGGGGGCGTAGAGACCCAGTACTTC.

The chain is built from TRBV19 and TRBJ1-1; D is uncertain. With 6 bases removed from V and 1 base from J, the gap between germline ends came to 12 bases. From germline, CDR1 is LNHDA and CDR2 SQIVND (reference sequence). CDR3 length: 14 amino acids. The CDR3 reads CASRILTENTEAFF. DNA of the CDR3: TGTGCCAGTAGAATACTGACGGAGAACACTGAAGCTTTCTTT.

V gene TRBV18 combines with J gene TRBJ1-2; unclear D gene. Germline-derived CDR1 and CDR2 are KGHSH and LQKENI. This CDR3 region has 15 residues. Trimming cost V 0 bases and J 5 bases, with 13 bases left between them. The CDR3 region has the DNA TGTGCCAGCTCACCACCGGCCAGCAGACTATATGGCTACACCTTC. It specifies CASSPPASRLYGYTF.

This clone was observed a single time. The CDR3 loop is CAWGTGTGNEKLFF. In DNA form, the CDR3 reads TGTGCCTGGGGTACTGGGACAGGGAATGAAAAACTGTTTTTT. This chain uses TRBV30 with TRBJ1-4; 9 bases are a match to TRBD1. Losses at the gene ends were 5 bases for V and 5 bases for J; bases not matched to a gene: 6. The CDR3 is 14 residues long. Germline CDR1 is GTSNPN and CDR2 is SVGIG (reference sequence).

Here the CDR3 reads CASSRGFGSTTNEKLFF. CDR3 in DNA: TGTGCCAGTAGTAGGGGGTTCGGGAGCACAACTAATGAAAAACTGTTTTTT. The V call is TRBV19, the J call TRBJ1-4, with D maybe TRBD1 (5 bases). Trimming took 4 bases from V and 0 from J, leaving 15 bases between them. Per the germline V gene, CDR1 is LNHDA and CDR2 is SQIVND (reference sequence). This CDR3 comprises 17 residues.

V gene TRBV2 combines with J gene TRBJ2-1; TRBD1 matches 7 bases. This CDR3 spans 15 amino acids. Germline CDR1 is SNHLY and CDR2 is FYNNEI. V was pared by 7 bases and J by 10 bases, with 16 bases of the junction left unmatched. The CDR3 bases are TGTGCCAGCATCGGGTCGGGGACAGAATCATGGGAGCAGTTCTTC. Its translation: CASIGSGTESWEQFF.

This chain uses TRBV4-2 with TRBJ2-3, with TRBD2 matching 9 bases. With V trimmed by 4 bases and J by 3 bases, 8 bases remained unmatched. CDR1 LGHNA and CDR2 YNFKEQ come from the germline V gene. This CDR3 has 16 amino acids. CDR3 amino acids: CASSPPFAGGTDTQYF. CDR3 nucleotides: TGTGCCAGCAGCCCCCCCTTTGCGGGAGGGACAGATACGCAGTATTTT.

The rearrangement links TRBV18 to TRBJ2-3; D possibly corresponds to TRBD2 (6 bases). Germline loops: CDR1 KGHSH, CDR2 LQKENI. Trimming left V 1 base short and J 2 bases short, with 13 bases between. This CDR3 is built from 16 residues. CDR3 loop: CASSPHPGGNTDTQYF. For the CDR3, the DNA is TGTGCCAGCTCACCACACCCCGGGGGAAACACAGATACGCAGTATTTT.

Note on this clone: Other DNA sequences in this sample translate to the same CDR3. The chain couples TRBV7-8 to TRBJ2-7, with D possibly being TRBD2 (6 bases). V was trimmed by 3 bases and J by 4 bases, leaving 16 bases between them. The CDR3 has 15 residues. The V gene's germline CDR1 is SGHVS and CDR2 FQNEAQ. CDR3 region: CASSFGAGLSYEQYF. As DNA, the CDR3 is TGTGCCAGCAGCTTTGGAGCGGGTCTCTCTTACGAGCAGTACTTC. Combining the CDR3 with reference TRBV7-8 and TRBJ2-7 gives the whole variable domain GAGVSQSPRYKVAKRGQDVALRCDPISGHVSLFWYQQALGQGPEFLTYFQNEAQLDKSGLPSDRFFAERPEGSVSTLKIQRTQQEDSAVYLCASSFGAGLSYEQYFGPGTRLTVT.

This clone was recorded only once. The chain employs TRBV5-1 and TRBJ1-1; TRBD1 aligns across 9 bases. The germline V gene encodes CDR1 SGHRS and CDR2 YFSETQ. This CDR3 has 17 amino acids. Trimming took 0 bases from V and 1 from J; bases not matched to a gene: 7. The CDR3 region is CASSLVYTGGPNTEAFF. The CDR3 nucleotides are TGCGCCAGCAGCTTGGTGTATACAGGGGGCCCGAACACTGAAGCTTTCTTT. Supplemented by reference TRBV5-1 and TRBJ1-1, the full variable domain reads KAGVTQTPRYLIKTRGQQVTLSCSPISGHRSVSWYQQTPGQGLQFLFEYFSETQRNKGNFPGRFSGRQFSNSRSEMNVSTLELGDSALYLCASSLVYTGGPNTEAFFGQGTRLTVV.

The chain has TRBV6-5 and TRBJ1-2; 9 nucleotides align to TRBD1. This CDR3 region has 14 residues. Germline V gene data show CDR1 as MNHEY and CDR2 as SVGAGI. V dropped 6 bases and J dropped 6; count of bases not matched to a gene: 8. CDR3 nucleotide sequence: TGTGCCAGCAGACAGGGGGCTCTTTGGAATGGCTACACCTTC. Protein: CASRQGALWNGYTF.